This T cell receptor (beta chain) was recovered during a study of metastatic and nonmetastatic thyroid tumors. Turning to the study itself: Repertoires from blood and tumor or nodule tissue of malignant and benign thyroid patients were compared.

The CDR3 is 16 residues long. The germline gives CDR1 LNHDA, CDR2 SQIVND (reference sequence). V lost 8 bases and J 3 bases, leaving 20 bases between the germline ends. This clone was seen at least ten times. The antigen remains unidentified. Every patient was untreated before thyroid surgery. Study-level findings and limits: The study reportedly found significantly higher TCR beta diversity in malignant thyroid tumors than benign nodules, in blood and tumor.

Source study methods: Differences in CDR3 between clinicopathological groups were drawn on to build a classifier intended to discriminate distant-metastatic papillary thyroid cancer patients. Using MiXCR, TCRdb re-called clones from the PCR reads. The authors' filters were not applied to this entry. The sample lists about 64,000 clones, less than 5% occurring once. The receptor was isolated from a female donor with papillary thyroid cancer or a benign thyroid nodule (not recorded which). Some clones in this sample may be carry-over from other donors' samples. The chain recombines TRBV19 with TRBJ1-5, with D possibly TRBD1 on 5 matching bases. The sample was blood. CDR3 sequence reads: CASDGFVGAPNQPQHF. The CDR3 DNA follows: TGTGCCAGTGACGGGTTCGTCGGGGCCCCCAATCAGCCCCAGCATTTT.